A single sample is the source of the 16 T cell receptor beta chains below, sequenced in a study of Ad26.COV2.S vaccination and SARS-CoV-2 variants. Treatment defined: around 19 received Ad26.COV2.S at low or high dose, single or two shots; several received placebo; per-sample allocation not given. Specimen acquisition occurred on day 63 following the initial vaccine or placebo injection. Produced via immunoSEQ multiplex PCR; TCRdb's table is partial and in-frame only. The sample yields about 350,000 clones, about 89% seen once. The input for sequencing was peripheral blood, taken in a trial of Ad26.COV2.S vaccine versus placebo. These receptors were taken from a person aged 18 to 59 who received the Ad26.COV2.S COVID-19 vaccine or a placebo.

The J gene is TRBJ1-2, the V gene TRBV7-8, with D uncertain. The V gene's germline CDR1 is SGHVS and CDR2 FQNEAQ. Trimming shortened V by 2 bases and J by 0 bases, and 7 bases separated the two germline ends. The CDR3 has 14 amino acids. The CDR3 DNA sequence: TGTGCCAGCAGCTTAATAAGCTCTAACTATGGCTACACCTTC. The encoded protein is CASSLISSNYGYTF.

The chain joins TRBV27 to TRBJ2-3; D remains unclear. CDR1 MNHEY and CDR2 SMNVEV come from the germline V gene (reference sequence). The CDR3 loop spans 15 amino acids. Trimming cost V 6 bases and J 1 base, with 14 bases left between them. The CDR3 loop is CASSSINGGTDTQYF. CDR3 bases: TGTGCCAGCAGCTCAATTAATGGGGGCACAGATACGCAGTATTTT.

V and J are TRBV13 and TRBJ1-4; 8 nucleotides align to TRBD1. This CDR3 has 17 amino acids. V was clipped by 5 bases and J by 4 bases; unmatched bases: 12. The germline gives CDR1 PRHDT, CDR2 FYEKMQ (reference sequence). CDR3 coding DNA: TGTGCCAGCAGCCCCGGACAGGGAAGGATTGGTAATGAAAAACTGTTTTTT. Translation: CASSPGQGRIGNEKLFF.

The V gene is TRBV24-1, the J gene TRBJ2-4; D unresolved. The ends were cut back, 3 bases at V and 12 bases at J, with 17 bases in the middle. The germline gives CDR1 KGHDR, CDR2 SFDVKD. This CDR3 has 14 amino acids. The CDR3 region is CATSDTTTESGQYF. In DNA form, the CDR3 reads TGTGCCACCAGTGATACGACCACCGAGAGTGGTCAGTACTTC.

The chain is built from TRBV5-1 and TRBJ2-2; unclear D gene. The ends were cut back, 0 bases at V and 2 bases at J, with 8 bases in the middle. Germline CDR1 reads SGHRS; CDR2 reads YFSETQ. The CDR3 has 15 residues. CDR3 protein: CASSLEGANTGELFF. As DNA, the CDR3 is TGCGCCAGCAGCTTGGAGGGCGCAAACACCGGGGAGCTGTTTTTT.

This clone showed up just once. The chain joins TRBV18 to TRBJ1-3; 10 bases are shared with TRBD1. Unmatched junction bases numbered 5, after V lost 3 bases and J lost 6 bases. Germline lookup yields CDR1 KGHSH and CDR2 LQKENI. CDR3 length: 15 residues. The CDR3 region is CASSPSGTGENTIYF. The CDR3, as DNA: TGTGCCAGCTCACCTTCCGGGACAGGGGAAAACACCATATATTTT.

The chain carries TRBV12-5 and TRBJ1-2, with D possibly matching TRBD1 (5 bases). This CDR3 is 13 amino acids long. V lost 6 bases, J lost 4 bases, and 12 bases lay in between. From germline, CDR1 is LGHNT and CDR2 FRNRAP. CDR3 amino acids: CASGPTGSYGYTF. The CDR3, as DNA: TGTGCTAGTGGGCCAACAGGATCCTATGGCTACACCTTC. The full variable domain, with the rest looked up from reference TRBV12-5 and TRBJ1-2, is DARVTQTPRHKVTEMGQEVTMRCQPILGHNTVFWYRQTMMQGLELLAYFRNRAPLDDSGMPKDRFSAEMPDATLATLKIQPSEPRDSAVYFCASGPTGSYGYTFGSGTRLTVV.

V gene TRBV9 combines with J gene TRBJ2-5, with 10 bases fitting TRBD2. Germline V gene lookup returns CDR1 SGDLS and CDR2 YYNGEE. There are 14 residues in the CDR3. The V segment lost 0 bases and the J segment 4 bases; nucleotides outside the gene matches: 0. Here the CDR3 reads CASSVGLAGETQYF. CDR3 nucleotides: TGTGCCAGCAGCGTAGGACTAGCGGGAGAGACCCAGTACTTC.

The chain recombines TRBV6-5 with TRBJ1-6; 7 nucleotides align to TRBD1. Germline V gives CDR1 MNHEY, CDR2 SVGAGI. J gave up 5 bases and V 0 bases, and 1 base lay outside the gene matches. The CDR3 loop spans 15 amino acids. The CDR3 region is CASSYSTGDNSPLHF. Here the CDR3 DNA reads TGTGCCAGCAGTTACTCCACAGGGGATAATTCACCCCTCCACTTT.

V is TRBV5-4 and J is TRBJ2-2, with D uncertain. V lost 0 bases and J 2 bases, leaving 5 bases between the germline ends. This CDR3 comprises 14 residues. Per the germline V gene, CDR1 is SGHNT and CDR2 is YYREEE (reference sequence). The CDR3, as DNA: TGTGCCAGCAGCTTGGCCGAAAACACCGGGGAGCTGTTTTTT. This translates into CASSLAENTGELFF.

The genes are TRBV7-9 and TRBJ1-4; a weak D match, TRBD1 (6 bases). Looked up from germline, CDR1 is SEHNR and CDR2 is FQNEAQ (reference sequence). The CDR3 contains 16 residues. The V end was cut by 5 bases, the J end by 8 bases, with 21 bases between. CDR3 amino acids: CASSPVGGGAGEKLFF. DNA of the CDR3: TGTGCCAGCAGCCCAGTTGGTGGGGGCGCGGGGGAAAAACTGTTTTTT.

This clone was recorded once. The chain combines TRBV11-3 with TRBJ2-2, with TRBD1 identical over 11 bases. This CDR3 contains 14 residues. V shed 6 bases and J 6 bases; nucleotides not matched to a gene: 3. The germline V gene has CDR1 SGHNT and CDR2 YENEEA. CDR3 region: CASSPGQGAGELFF. The CDR3 nucleotides are TGTGCCAGCAGTCCGGGACAGGGGGCCGGGGAGCTGTTTTTT.

The chain is built from TRBV6-2 or TRBV6-3 and TRBJ1-5; D might be TRBD1 (5 bases). V was cut by 2 bases and J by 1 base, with 15 bases left in between. Germline values: CDR1 MNHEY, CDR2 SVGEGT. The CDR3 covers 17 residues. CDR3: CASSYAVQARSNQPQHF. The CDR3 DNA follows: TGTGCCAGCAGTTACGCCGTACAGGCGAGGAGCAATCAGCCCCAGCATTTT.

This chain uses TRBV20-1 with TRBJ2-7; tentatively, D is TRBD1 or TRBD2 (5 bases each). This CDR3 has 11 residues. The germline V gene encodes CDR1 DFQATT and CDR2 SNEGSKA (reference sequence). Trimming stripped 3 bases from V and 6 bases from J, with 9 bases between. CDR3 nucleotide sequence: TGCAGTGCTAGGAGAGGGGTCGAGCAGTACTTC. This translates into CSARRGVEQYF.

This clone was found a few times. The chain uses TRBV16 and TRBJ1-6; D unresolved. V dropped 2 bases and J dropped 16 bases, with 12 bases sitting between them. Looked up from germline, CDR1 is KGHSY and CDR2 is FQNENV. The CDR3 is 12 amino acids. DNA of the CDR3: TGTGCCAGCAGCCAACGTGACAAGGCTCTCCACTTT. Translating it yields CASSQRDKALHF.

This chain uses TRBV27 with TRBJ2-3, with D unresolved. CDR1 and CDR2 from the germline V gene are MNHEY and SMNVEV (reference sequence). This CDR3 is 14 amino acids long. Trimming took 2 bases from V and 2 from J, leaving 8 bases between them. The CDR3 bases are TGTGCCAGCAGTTTAGTTTTTGCCACAGATACGCAGTATTTT. Translated, it gives CASSLVFATDTQYF.